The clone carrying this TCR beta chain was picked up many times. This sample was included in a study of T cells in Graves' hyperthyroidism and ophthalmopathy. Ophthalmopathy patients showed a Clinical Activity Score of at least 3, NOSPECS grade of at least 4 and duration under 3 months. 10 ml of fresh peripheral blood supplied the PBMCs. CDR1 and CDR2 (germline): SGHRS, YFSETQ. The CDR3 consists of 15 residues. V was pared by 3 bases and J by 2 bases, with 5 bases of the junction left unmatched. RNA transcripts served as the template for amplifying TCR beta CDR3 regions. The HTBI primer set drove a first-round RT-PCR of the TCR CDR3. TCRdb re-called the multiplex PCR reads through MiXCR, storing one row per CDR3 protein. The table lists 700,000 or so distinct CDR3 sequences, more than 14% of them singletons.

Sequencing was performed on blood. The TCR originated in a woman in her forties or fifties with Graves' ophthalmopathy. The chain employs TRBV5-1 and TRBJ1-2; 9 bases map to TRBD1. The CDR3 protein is CASSSTGTGNYGYTF. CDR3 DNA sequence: TGCGCCAGCAGCTCCACCGGGACAGGGAACTATGGCTACACCTTC. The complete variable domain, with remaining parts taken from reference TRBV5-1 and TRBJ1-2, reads KAGVTQTPRYLIKTRGQQVTLSCSPISGHRSVSWYQQTPGQGLQFLFEYFSETQRNKGNFPGRFSGRQFSNSRSEMNVSTLELGDSALYLCASSSTGTGNYGYTFGSGTRLTVV.